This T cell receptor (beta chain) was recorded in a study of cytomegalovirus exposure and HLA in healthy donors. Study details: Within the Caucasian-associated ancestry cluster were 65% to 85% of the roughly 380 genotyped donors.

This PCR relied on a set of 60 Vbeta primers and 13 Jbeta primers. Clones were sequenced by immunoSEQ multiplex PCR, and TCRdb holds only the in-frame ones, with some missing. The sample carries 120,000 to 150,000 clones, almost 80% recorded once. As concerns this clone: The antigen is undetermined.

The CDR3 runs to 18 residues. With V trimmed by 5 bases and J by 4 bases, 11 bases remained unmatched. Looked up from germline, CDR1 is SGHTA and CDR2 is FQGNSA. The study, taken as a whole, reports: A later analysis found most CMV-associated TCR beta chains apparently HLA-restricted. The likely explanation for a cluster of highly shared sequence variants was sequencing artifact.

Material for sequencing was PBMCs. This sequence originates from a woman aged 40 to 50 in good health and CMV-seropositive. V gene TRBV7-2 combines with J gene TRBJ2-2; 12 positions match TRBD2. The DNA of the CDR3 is TGTGCCAGCAGCCGGCTAGCGGGGGGGCCCTTAGGCACCGGGGAGCTGTTTTTT. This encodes CASSRLAGGPLGTGELFF.